In this sample, the clone carrying this T cell receptor (beta chain) turned up a few times. Its target is not known. Some clones are missing from TCRdb's copy, which holds only in-frame ones; the method was immunoSEQ multiplex PCR. This repertoire shows roughly 46,000 clones, about four fifths found once; its top ten account for over 4%. Germline V lookup: CDR1 SGHTA, CDR2 FQGNSA. Trimming left V 5 bases short and J 6 bases short, with 16 bases between. CDR3 size: 14 residues. Time point specified: recipient sample about 28 days before transplant, after cytoreduction. These data come from a study of T cell clonotyping in hematopoietic cell transplantation. Study as a whole: Cytoreduction preceded collection of pretransplant recipient samples. Study results and caveats: No sorting was done, leaving CD4 and CD8 contributions mixed. Graft donor and pretransplant recipient Inverse Simpson Index values predicted broader posttransplant TCR diversity.

Sequences were derived from peripheral blood mononuclear cells, sampled before stem cell transplant. V and J are TRBV7-2 and TRBJ1-2; D might be TRBD1 (5 bases). The TCR comes from a man between 60 and 75 years old with myelodysplastic syndrome. Some clones in this sample may be carry-over from other donors' samples. The CDR3 sequence is CASSQFEGRNGYTF. The CDR3 DNA reads as TGTGCCAGCAGCCAGTTTGAGGGGCGGAATGGCTACACCTTC.